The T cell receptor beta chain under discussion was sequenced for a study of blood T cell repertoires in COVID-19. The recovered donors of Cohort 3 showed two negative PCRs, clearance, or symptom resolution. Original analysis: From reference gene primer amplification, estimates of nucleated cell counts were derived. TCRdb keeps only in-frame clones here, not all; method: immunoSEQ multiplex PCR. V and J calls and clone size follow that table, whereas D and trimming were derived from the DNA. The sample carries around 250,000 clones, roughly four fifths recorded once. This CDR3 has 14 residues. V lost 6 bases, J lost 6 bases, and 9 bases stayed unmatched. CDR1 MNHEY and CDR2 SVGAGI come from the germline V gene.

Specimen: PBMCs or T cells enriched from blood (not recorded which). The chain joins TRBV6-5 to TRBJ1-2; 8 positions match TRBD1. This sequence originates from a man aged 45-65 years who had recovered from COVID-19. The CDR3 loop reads CASSLKWTGHGYTF. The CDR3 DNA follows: TGTGCCAGCAGCCTCAAATGGACAGGGCATGGCTACACCTTC.